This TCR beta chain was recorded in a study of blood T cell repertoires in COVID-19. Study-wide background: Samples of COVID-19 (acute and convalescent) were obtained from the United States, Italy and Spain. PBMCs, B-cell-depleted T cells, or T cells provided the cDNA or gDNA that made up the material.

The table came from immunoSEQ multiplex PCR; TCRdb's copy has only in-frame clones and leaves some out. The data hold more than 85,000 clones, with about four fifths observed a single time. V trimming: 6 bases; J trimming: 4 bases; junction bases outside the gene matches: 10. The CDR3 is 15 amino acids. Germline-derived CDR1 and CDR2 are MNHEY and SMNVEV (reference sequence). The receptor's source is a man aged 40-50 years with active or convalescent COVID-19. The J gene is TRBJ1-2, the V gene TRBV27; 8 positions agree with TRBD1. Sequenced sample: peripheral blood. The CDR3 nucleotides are TGTGCCAGCAGGAATACAGGGGGAGTCGGCTATGGCTACACCTTC. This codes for CASRNTGGVGYGYTF.